This paragraph covers one T cell receptor beta chain sequence. As originally analysed: Estimated nucleated cell counts came from reference gene primer amplification. TCRdb keeps only in-frame clones here, not all; method: immunoSEQ multiplex PCR. V, J and clone size are those of that table, while D and trimming were read from the DNA. The data contain 250,000 to 300,000 clones, about nine tenths of them seen just once; the ten biggest clones take up 11%. The CDR3 length is 14 residues. Germline V CDR1 and CDR2: MNHEY, SMNVEV (reference sequence). V lost 1 base, J lost 6 bases, and 2 bases stayed unmatched. This sample is drawn from a study of blood T cell repertoires in COVID-19. The wider study: T cells, B-cell-depleted T cells, or PBMCs supplied cDNA or gDNA.

Patients in Seattle were enrolled during active infection, then followed longitudinally. The sequenced sample was peripheral blood. The sequence came from a young woman with COVID-19, enrolled during active disease. This rearrangement joins TRBV27 to TRBJ2-2; 7 bases are shared with TRBD1. CDR3 in DNA: TGTGCCAGCAGTTTATTGGGACAGTCCGGGGAGCTGTTTTTT. Translated, it gives CASSLLGQSGELFF.